These 30 T cell receptor beta chains share one sample of origin, sequenced in a study of cytomegalovirus exposure and HLA in healthy donors. Both 60 Vbeta primers and 13 Jbeta primers went into the PCR. The repertoire was sequenced with immunoSEQ multiplex PCR; TCRdb's copy has only in-frame clones and lacks some. The sample has some 72,000 clones. Sample: PBMCs. These receptor sequences come from a boy aged 5-17 years in good health and CMV-seronegative.

This chain links TRBV7-2 with TRBJ1-6; D is unclear. The CDR3 is 15 residues long. The ends were cut back, 2 bases at V and 7 bases at J, with 12 bases in the middle. CDR1 SGHTA and CDR2 FQGNSA come from the germline V gene. The CDR3 region has the DNA TGTGCCAGCAGCTTATCTTCTGTTACAAATTCACCCCTCCACTTT. It encodes CASSLSSVTNSPLHF.

The chain carries TRBV2 and TRBJ2-1, with 8 bases lining up with TRBD1. After removal of 7 bases from V and 4 bases from J, the junction contained 9 bases not matched to a gene. CDR3 length: 15 residues. Germline lookup yields CDR1 SNHLY and CDR2 FYNNEI. This chain's CDR3 is CASTGSDRGYNEQFF. DNA for the CDR3: TGTGCCAGCACCGGCAGTGACAGGGGATACAATGAGCAGTTCTTC.

The V and J genes are TRBV9 and TRBJ2-3, with 14 bases identical to TRBD2. This CDR3 region has 19 residues. In germline, CDR1 is SGDLS, CDR2 YYNGEE. J gave up 2 bases and V 3 bases, and 11 bases lay outside the gene matches. CDR3 sequence reads: CASSGGGRTSGGPTDTQYF. For the CDR3, the DNA is TGTGCCAGCAGCGGAGGGGGGAGGACTAGCGGGGGGCCCACAGATACGCAGTATTTT.

Note on this clone: An end of the junction differs from the germline gene, which may be a read error. DNA for the CDR3: TGCGCCAGCAGCTTGGAGCCAGGGAACTCTGGAAACAACATATATTTT. Encoded protein: CASSLEPGNSGNNIYF. The chain joins TRBV5-1 to TRBJ1-3; D possibly corresponds to TRBD1 (5 bases). Germline CDR1 SGHRS, CDR2 YFSETQ. There are 16 residues in the CDR3.

This chain joins TRBV2 and TRBJ2-7; TRBD1 agrees at 10 bases. V was clipped by 11 bases and J by 2 bases; unmatched bases: 3. Germline CDR1 and CDR2: SNHLY and FYNNEI. CDR3 length: 12 residues. The CDR3 sequence is CAGQGDTYEQYF. The CDR3, as DNA: TGTGCCGGACAGGGGGATACCTACGAGCAGTACTTC.

The rearrangement uses TRBV28 and TRBJ1-6, with 8 bases that match TRBD1. V dropped 6 bases and J dropped 7; count of bases not matched to a gene: 8. The CDR3 is 15 residues long. Germline assignment: CDR1 MDHEN and CDR2 SYDVKM. CDR3 loop: CASRNGQGGNSPLHF. The CDR3, as DNA: TGTGCCAGCAGAAACGGACAGGGAGGAAATTCACCCCTCCACTTT.

CDR3 nucleotide sequence: TGTGCCAGCAGTTTGGGGGGGGGAGTCGCTGAAGCTTTCTTT. It translates to CASSLGGGVAEAFF. This chain uses TRBV27 with TRBJ1-1; TRBD1 is a possible D gene (5 bases). The CDR3 spans 14 residues. CDR1 is MNHEY, CDR2 SMNVEV, per germline (reference sequence). The V gene lost 3 bases and the J gene lost 6 bases, with 14 bases spanning the gap.

The genes are TRBV18 and TRBJ1-6; 8 bases match TRBD1. V shed 2 bases, J shed 10 bases, and the junction held 7 bases outside the gene matches. This CDR3 is built from 15 residues. Germline CDR1 KGHSH, CDR2 LQKENI. This chain's CDR3 is CASSPKTGGESPLHF. In nucleotides, the CDR3 is TGTGCCAGCTCACCAAAAACAGGGGGGGAATCACCCCTCCACTTT.

The V and J genes are TRBV4-3 and TRBJ2-1; 8 nucleotides match TRBD2. The length of the CDR3 is 15 residues. V trimming: 0 bases; J trimming: 2 bases; junction bases outside the gene matches: 0. Germline V gene data show CDR1 as LGHNA and CDR2 as YSLEER. The CDR3 reads CASSQDSGAYNEQFF. The CDR3 DNA reads TGCGCCAGCAGCCAAGATAGCGGGGCCTACAATGAGCAGTTCTTC.

As DNA, the CDR3 is TGTGCCAGCAGCTTAATGTCTTCCGGGGGAGGAAGTTCAGATACGCAGTATTTT. Translated, it gives CASSLMSSGGGSSDTQYF. This chain uses TRBV7-3 with TRBJ2-3; perhaps TRBD2 as D (6 bases). Trimming took off 1 base at V and 4 bases at J, with 21 bases between the two ends. The germline V gene encodes CDR1 SGHTA and CDR2 FQGTGA. This CDR3 has 18 amino acids.

V is TRBV19 and J is TRBJ2-3; no definite D call. The CDR3 contains 13 residues. Germline lookup yields CDR1 LNHDA and CDR2 SQIVND (reference sequence). Trimming removed 8 bases at V and 2 bases at J, with 11 bases between. This CDR3 reads CASRAPSTDTQYF. In DNA, the CDR3 is TGTGCCAGTCGTGCGCCCTCCACAGATACGCAGTATTTT. Using reference TRBV19 and TRBJ2-3 for the parts outside the CDR3, the full variable domain is DGGITQSPKYLFRKEGQNVTLSCEQNLNHDAMYWYRQDPGQGLRLIYYSQIVNDFQKGDIAEGYSVSREKKESFPLTVTSAQKNPTAFYLCASRAPSTDTQYFGPGTRLTVL.

Points on this clone: In the same sample, other DNA sequences code for this CDR3. The V gene is TRBV5-1, the J gene TRBJ2-1; 8 nucleotides agree with TRBD2. Unmatched junction bases numbered 3, after V lost 2 bases and J lost 5 bases. Per germline, CDR1 SGHRS and CDR2 YFSETQ. The CDR3 length is 14 residues. In nucleotides, the CDR3 is TGCGCCAGCAGCTTCAGCGGGGGTGACAATGAGCAGTTCTTC. Its translation is CASSFSGGDNEQFF.

This sequence joins TRBV9 and TRBJ2-1; D is perhaps TRBD1 (5 bases). V was pared by 3 bases and J by 8 bases, with 12 bases between. CDR3 length equals 13 residues. Germline assignment: CDR1 SGDLS and CDR2 YYNGEE. The CDR3 sequence: CASSADIGDEQFF. CDR3 DNA: TGTGCCAGCAGCGCGGACATCGGCGATGAGCAGTTCTTC. Based on the CDR3 plus reference TRBV9 and TRBJ2-1, the full variable domain is DSGVTQTPKHLITATGQRVTLRCSPRSGDLSVYWYQQSLDQGLQFLIQYYNGEERAKGNILERFSAQQFPDLHSELNLSSLELGDSALYFCASSADIGDEQFFGPGTRLTVL.

The V gene is TRBV18, the J gene TRBJ2-7; 7 nucleotides align to TRBD1. V was clipped by 5 bases and J by 6 bases; unmatched bases: 7. Germline V gene sequence: CDR1 KGHSH, CDR2 LQKENI. The CDR3 contains 13 residues. DNA of the CDR3: TGTGCCAGCTCATCGGGACAGTCACCCGAGCAGTACTTC. This translates into CASSSGQSPEQYF. The full variable domain, with the rest looked up from reference TRBV18 and TRBJ2-7, is NAGVMQNPRHLVRRRGQEARLRCSPMKGHSHVYWYRQLPEEGLKFMVYLQKENIIDESGMPKERFSAEFPKEGPSILRIQQVVRGDSAAYFCASSSGQSPEQYFGPGTRLTVT.

V is TRBV27 and J is TRBJ2-7; the D gene is possibly TRBD1 (5 bases). CDR1 and CDR2 (germline): MNHEY, SMNVEV (reference sequence). Between the trimmed V and J ends, which lost 3 bases and 2 bases, there was a span of 8 bases. The CDR3 runs to 13 residues. This chain's CDR3 is CASSFLQAYEQYF. The CDR3 nucleotides read TGTGCCAGCAGTTTCTTACAGGCCTACGAGCAGTACTTC.

The genes are TRBV5-1 and TRBJ1-1; TRBD1 is a possible D gene (6 bases). This CDR3 has 17 residues. V lost 1 base to trimming and J lost 0 bases, with 16 bases between them. Germline CDR1 reads SGHRS; CDR2 reads YFSETQ. The CDR3 bases are TGCGCCAGCAGCTTGAGCCCGGGGGGCGGATTGAACACTGAAGCTTTCTTT. Residues: CASSLSPGGGLNTEAFF.

The genes are TRBV7-2 and TRBJ2-3, with D unresolved. The CDR3 length is 13 residues. Trimming left V 0 bases short and J 11 bases short, with 12 bases between. Per the germline V gene, CDR1 is SGHTA and CDR2 is FQGNSA. The CDR3 sequence: CASSLAGLNEQYF. DNA for the CDR3: TGTGCCAGCAGCTTAGCGGGCCTAAACGAGCAGTATTTT. The variable domain in full, completed from reference TRBV7-2 and TRBJ2-3, reads GAGVSQSPSNKVTEKGKDVELRCDPISGHTALYWYRQSLGQGLEFLIYFQGNSAPDKSGLPSDRFSAERTGGSVSTLTIQRTQQEDSAVYLCASSLAGLNEQYFGPGTRLTVL.

V and J are TRBV9 and TRBJ1-1; TRBD1 matches 11 bases. The CDR3 is 17 residues long. Germline loops: CDR1 SGDLS, CDR2 YYNGEE. V lost 5 bases, J lost 4 bases, and 13 bases stayed unmatched. As DNA, the CDR3 is TGTGCCAGCAGTGATTCCCGGGACAGGGGGTCTAGCACTGAAGCTTTCTTT. Translated: CASSDSRDRGSSTEAFF.

The chain has TRBV5-1 and TRBJ1-2; TRBD1 matches 8 bases. The CDR3 is 18 residues long. J gave up 8 bases and V 3 bases, and 21 bases lay outside the gene matches. CDR1 and CDR2 (germline): SGHRS, YFSETQ. The CDR3 here is CASSSPPGQAGYNIGYTF. CDR3 in DNA: TGCGCCAGCAGCTCGCCTCCGGGACAGGCAGGTTATAATATCGGCTACACCTTC.

The rearrangement joins TRBV4-3 to TRBJ2-4; TRBD2 matches at 8 bases. Germline lookup yields CDR1 LGHNA and CDR2 YSLEER. The junction had 4 bases not matched to a gene; V was cut back by 0 bases and J by 9 bases. The length of the CDR3 is 14 residues. The DNA for the CDR3 is TGCGCCAGCAGCCAAGATTGGAGCGGGGGCATTCAGTACTTC. It specifies CASSQDWSGGIQYF.

This chain joins TRBV7-9 and TRBJ1-1; a possible D gene is TRBD1 (6 bases). The CDR3 runs 14 residues. The germline CDR1 and CDR2 sequences are SEHNR and FQNEAQ (reference sequence). The V gene lost 1 base and the J gene lost 3 bases, with 9 bases spanning the gap. The CDR3 DNA sequence: TGTGCCAGCAGCTTAGACAGGGAAGACACTGAAGCTTTCTTT. Protein: CASSLDREDTEAFF. Based on the CDR3 plus reference TRBV7-9 and TRBJ1-1, the full variable domain is DTGVSQNPRHKITKRGQNVTFRCDPISEHNRLYWYRQTLGQGPEFLTYFQNEAQLEKSRLLSDRFSAERPKGSFSTLEIQRTEQGDSAMYLCASSLDREDTEAFFGQGTRLTVV.

The V gene is TRBV4-1, the J gene TRBJ2-1, with TRBD2 matching 10 bases. This CDR3 spans 17 amino acids. Per the germline V gene, CDR1 is MGHRA and CDR2 is YSYEKL. Unmatched junction bases numbered 2, after V lost 0 bases and J lost 0 bases. CDR3 protein: CASSQDVAGGSYNEQFF. CDR3 sequence (DNA): TGCGCCAGCAGCCAAGACGTAGCGGGGGGCTCCTACAATGAGCAGTTCTTC.

The rearrangement joins TRBV4-1 to TRBJ2-5; D not resolved. Gene TRBJ2-7 matches the end of the DNA better, so the J call may be wrong. Germline loops: CDR1 MGHRA, CDR2 YSYEKL. This CDR3 comprises 14 residues. CDR3 sequence: CASSQENRPYEQYF. CDR3 DNA sequence: TGCGCCAGCAGCCAAGAAAACCGCCCCTACGAGCAGTACTTC.

Comment on this clone: At one end, the junction sequence differs from germline, possibly due to a read error. CDR3: CASREGRGGESSYEQYF. The CDR3, as DNA: TGTGCCAGCAGAGAAGGGCGGGGAGGCGAAAGCTCCTACGAGCAGTACTTC. This chain uses TRBV2 with TRBJ2-7; the D gene is possibly TRBD2 (6 bases). Germline V gene lookup returns CDR1 SNHLY and CDR2 FYNNEI. This CDR3 is 17 amino acids long.

As DNA, the CDR3 is TGTGCCTGGAGTGCCGTCCGGGACACAGGGGATGGCAATCAGCCCCAGCATTTT. Its translation is CAWSAVRDTGDGNQPQHF. The V and J genes are TRBV30 and TRBJ1-5; 7 nucleotides line up with TRBD1. From germline, CDR1 is GTSNPN and CDR2 SVGIG (reference sequence). V trimming: 1 base; J trimming: 2 bases; junction bases outside the gene matches: 14. The CDR3 length is 18 residues.

This chain uses TRBV5-6 with TRBJ2-6; tentative D call: TRBD1 (5 bases). From germline, CDR1 is SGHDT and CDR2 YYEEEE. Trimming removed 4 bases at V and 0 bases at J, with 11 bases between. The CDR3 length is 16 residues. The CDR3 DNA sequence: TGTGCCAGCAGCCTGGGGCTGTACTCTGGGGCCAACGTCCTGACTTTC. This codes for CASSLGLYSGANVLTF.

The chain is built from TRBV1 and TRBJ2-1; the DNA was not compared with TRBD2, the D call given in the table. TRBV1 counts as a pseudogene. The CDR3 consists of 18 residues. In DNA, the CDR3 is TGCACCAGCAGCCAAAGTGGCGAGCAGCGGGAGGGTCACAATGAGCAGTTCTTC. Protein: CTSSQSGEQREGHNEQFF.

The chain combines TRBV4-2 with TRBJ2-4; 7 bases map to TRBD2. The CDR3 runs 19 residues. CDR1 is LGHNA and CDR2 is YNFKEQ in the germline V gene. J lost 4 bases, V lost 1 base, and 16 bases had no gene match. CDR3 sequence reads: CASSQGSRATSATKNIQYF. DNA of the CDR3: TGTGCCAGCAGCCAAGGCTCTCGGGCAACTAGCGCAACTAAAAACATTCAGTACTTC.

The chain uses TRBV18 and TRBJ1-3; D gene uncertain. CDR3 length equals 15 residues. Germline CDR1 is KGHSH and CDR2 is LQKENI. The germline V and J ends were trimmed by 2 bases and 0 bases, with 8 bases remaining between them. The CDR3 region is CASSPSNPSGNTIYF. CDR3 sequence (DNA): TGTGCCAGCTCACCATCTAATCCCTCTGGAAACACCATATATTTT.

CDR3 in amino acids: CASSPRVEGLHTEAFF. As DNA, the CDR3 is TGTGCCAGCAGCCCCCGTGTAGAGGGTTTGCACACTGAAGCTTTCTTT. The chain carries TRBV9 and TRBJ1-1, with unresolved D. The CDR3 runs to 16 residues. The germline V gene encodes CDR1 SGDLS and CDR2 YYNGEE. Trimming stripped 4 bases from V and 3 bases from J, with 19 bases between. The full variable domain, with the rest looked up from reference TRBV9 and TRBJ1-1, is DSGVTQTPKHLITATGQRVTLRCSPRSGDLSVYWYQQSLDQGLQFLIQYYNGEERAKGNILERFSAQQFPDLHSELNLSSLELGDSALYFCASSPRVEGLHTEAFFGQGTRLTVV.